This T cell receptor beta chain is drawn from a study of response to subunit inactivated influenza vaccine. Overall study results and limits: Authors suggested few new T cells are recruited by each seasonal influenza vaccination.

CDR1 MNHNS and CDR2 SASEGT come from the germline V gene. The CDR3 runs 13 residues. V lost 1 base and J lost 9, with 10 bases in between. TCRdb independently ran MiXCR on the RT-PCR reads; one entry per CDR3 protein. The profile shows over 800,000 distinct CDR3 sequences, 21% of them singletons. Regarding this clonotype: As yet, its antigen is unknown.

This clonotype was sampled from a man in his fifties or sixties who received an inactivated influenza vaccine. J is TRBJ1-5 and V is TRBV6-1; D unresolved. The sequenced sample was PBMCs from blood, obtained about 5 days after vaccination. This CDR3 reads CASSEGSFVPQHF. The CDR3 DNA sequence: TGTGCCAGCAGTGAAGGCTCTTTTGTGCCCCAGCATTTT.